This TCR beta chain was identified in a study of spatial heterogeneity in lung cancer. This clonotype was found a few times. Per the germline V gene, CDR1 is SGHAT and CDR2 is FQNNGV. Trimming took off 0 bases at V and 5 bases at J, with 8 bases between the two ends. The CDR3 extends over 14 amino acids. Time point specified: sample taken at primary tumor resection. The input material, whole RNA from tumor, nontumor lung or frozen PBMC, was sequenced unsorted. Using its own MiXCR run on the 5' RACE reads, TCRdb lists one record per CDR3 protein. The sample records 90,000 to 95,000 distinct CDR3 sequences, about an eighth being singletons.

The receptor was derived from a male donor with early-stage non-small cell lung cancer. The chain combines TRBV11-2 with TRBJ1-5; D is unresolved. The material sequenced was PBMCs, taken at surgery. The CDR3 bases are TGTGCCAGCAGCTTAGATTCTTTCTATCAGCCCCAGCATTTT. Protein: CASSLDSFYQPQHF.